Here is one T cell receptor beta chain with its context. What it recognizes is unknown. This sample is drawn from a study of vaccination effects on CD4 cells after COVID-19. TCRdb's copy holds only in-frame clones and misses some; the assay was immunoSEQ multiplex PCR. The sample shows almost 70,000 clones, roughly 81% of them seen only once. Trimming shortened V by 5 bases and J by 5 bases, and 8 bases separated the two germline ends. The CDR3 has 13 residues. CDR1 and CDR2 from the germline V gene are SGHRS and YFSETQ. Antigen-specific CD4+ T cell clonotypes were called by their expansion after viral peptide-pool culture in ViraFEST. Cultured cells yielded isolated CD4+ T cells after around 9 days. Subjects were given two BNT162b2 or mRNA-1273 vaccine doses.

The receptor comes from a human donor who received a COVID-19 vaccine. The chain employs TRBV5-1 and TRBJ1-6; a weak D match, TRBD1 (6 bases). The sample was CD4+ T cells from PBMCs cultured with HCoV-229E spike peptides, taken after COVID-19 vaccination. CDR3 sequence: CASRGDNNSPLHF. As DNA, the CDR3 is TGCGCCAGCAGGGGGGACAATAATTCACCCCTCCACTTT. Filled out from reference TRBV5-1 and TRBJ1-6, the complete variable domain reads KAGVTQTPRYLIKTRGQQVTLSCSPISGHRSVSWYQQTPGQGLQFLFEYFSETQRNKGNFPGRFSGRQFSNSRSEMNVSTLELGDSALYLCASRGDNNSPLHFGNGTRLTVT.